The 28 T cell receptor beta chains given below trace back to one sample, sequenced in a study of radiation and T cells in renal cell carcinoma. Here immunoSEQ multiplex PCR was the method, and the copy in TCRdb shows in-frame clones only, minus some. Here the sample spans about 140,000 clones, approximately 87% being singletons. The time point was: baseline pretreatment blood. Treatment noted: 15 Gy SBRT to primary tumor, nephrectomy 4 weeks later. Sequenced material: blood, taken from a patient whose treatment included radiotherapy and nephrectomy. These receptors came from a woman in her fifties or sixties with renal cell carcinoma.

The chain has TRBV7-2 and TRBJ2-3; TRBD2 agrees at 13 bases. V was pared by 5 bases and J by 6 bases, with 8 bases of the junction left unmatched. The CDR3 sequence is 16 residues long. CDR1 and CDR2 (germline): SGHTA, FQGNSA. The CDR3 is CASSTTSGGARDTQYF. The CDR3 DNA sequence: TGTGCCAGCAGCACTACTAGCGGGGGGGCCCGTGATACGCAGTATTTT. The full variable domain, its missing parts supplied by reference TRBV7-2 and TRBJ2-3, is GAGVSQSPSNKVTEKGKDVELRCDPISGHTALYWYRQSLGQGLEFLIYFQGNSAPDKSGLPSDRFSAERTGGSVSTLTIQRTQQEDSAVYLCASSTTSGGARDTQYFGPGTRLTVL.

This chain joins TRBV7-9 and TRBJ2-2; D remains ambiguous. CDR1 is SEHNR, CDR2 FQNEAQ, per germline (reference sequence). The CDR3 is made up of 12 amino acids. Trimming pared 3 bases from V and 8 bases from J, leaving 7 bases between. The CDR3 reads CASSLPEGELFF. The CDR3 DNA sequence: TGTGCCAGCAGCTTGCCAGAGGGGGAGCTGTTTTTT.

This sequence joins TRBV15 and TRBJ2-3; TRBD2 might be the D (6 bases). This CDR3 is built from 16 residues. V was cut by 0 bases and J by 1 base, with 11 bases left in between. Germline assignment: CDR1 LNHNV and CDR2 YYDKDF (reference sequence). CDR3 region: CATSRDRASGTDTQYF. DNA of the CDR3: TGTGCCACCAGCAGAGATCGGGCTAGCGGCACAGATACGCAGTATTTT.

This clone was counted a single time. The CDR3 reads CASSLVGGSHEQYF. As DNA, the CDR3 is TGTGCCAGCAGCTTAGTTGGGGGGAGCCACGAGCAGTACTTC. The rearrangement links TRBV11-2 to TRBJ2-7, with a weak D call TRBD2 (6 bases). This CDR3 has 14 amino acids. Germline-derived CDR1 and CDR2 are SGHAT and FQNNGV. V was shortened by 1 base and J by 5 bases, with 12 bases between the two germline ends. Together with reference TRBV11-2 and TRBJ2-7, the CDR3 gives the full variable domain: EAGVAQSPRYKIIEKRQSVAFWCNPISGHATLYWYQQILGQGPKLLIQFQNNGVVDDSQLPKDRFSAERLKGVDSTLKIQPAKLEDSAVYLCASSLVGGSHEQYFGPGTRLTVT.

The chain joins TRBV27 to TRBJ1-5; the D gene is possibly TRBD1 (5 bases). V lost 7 bases and J 2 bases, leaving 9 bases between the germline ends. Germline CDR1 and CDR2: MNHEY and SMNVEV (reference sequence). The CDR3 has 13 amino acids. The CDR3 loop reads CASKGPGNQPQHF. CDR3 DNA sequence: TGTGCCAGCAAGGGGCCCGGCAATCAGCCCCAGCATTTT.

The chain recombines TRBV5-4 with TRBJ2-7; 10 nucleotides align to TRBD2. The CDR3 runs to 15 residues. Germline V gene data show CDR1 as SGHNT and CDR2 as YYREEE (reference sequence). V trimming: 0 bases; J trimming: 3 bases; junction bases outside the gene matches: 3. In nucleotides, the CDR3 is TGTGCCAGCAGCTTGGTCGGGACTAGCGACTACGAGCAGTACTTC. As protein: CASSLVGTSDYEQYF. The whole variable domain, filled in from reference TRBV5-4 and TRBJ2-7, reads ETGVTQSPTHLIKTRGQQVTLRCSSQSGHNTVSWYQQALGQGPQFIFQYYREEENGRGNFPPRFSGLQFPNYSSELNVNALELDDSALYLCASSLVGTSDYEQYFGPGTRLTVT.

The V gene is TRBV5-5, the J gene TRBJ1-5, with 11 bases identical to TRBD1. Germline CDR1 SGHKS, CDR2 YYEKEE (reference sequence). This CDR3 region has 14 residues. J gave up 6 bases and V 4 bases, and 3 bases lay outside the gene matches. The CDR3 spells CASSTGTGGQPQHF. CDR3 coding DNA: TGTGCCAGCAGCACTGGGACAGGGGGTCAGCCCCAGCATTTT.

V gene TRBV5-1 combines with J gene TRBJ2-1; 13 bases align to TRBD2. This CDR3 has 17 amino acids. CDR1 and CDR2 (germline): SGHRS, YFSETQ. J gave up 3 bases and V 2 bases, and 5 bases lay outside the gene matches. CDR3 nucleotide sequence: TGCGCCAGCAGCTTAGGACTAGCGGGGGAGATCTACAATGAGCAGTTCTTC. Translated, it gives CASSLGLAGEIYNEQFF.

The gene calls are TRBV30 and TRBJ1-5; D perhaps matches TRBD1 (5 bases). V was trimmed by 1 base and J by 3 bases, leaving 10 bases between them. There are 14 residues in the CDR3. Germline loops: CDR1 GTSNPN, CDR2 SVGIG (reference sequence). The CDR3 nucleotides read TGTGCCTGGAGTGGGGGCAGGACCAATCAGCCCCAGCATTTT. It codes for CAWSGGRTNQPQHF.

This chain joins TRBV5-1 and TRBJ2-2; D unresolved. Germline V lookup: CDR1 SGHRS, CDR2 YFSETQ. V shed 1 base and J shed 2 bases, with 12 bases lying between them. The CDR3 runs to 16 residues. In DNA, the CDR3 is TGCGCCAGCAGCTTGAGGACGGATCACAACACCGGGGAGCTGTTTTTT. Protein product: CASSLRTDHNTGELFF.

The chain recombines TRBV7-2 with TRBJ1-2; D gene unclear. The CDR3 is made up of 13 amino acids. Per germline, CDR1 SGHTA and CDR2 FQGNSA. Trimming took off 3 bases at V and 1 base at J, with 6 bases between the two ends. CDR3 protein: CASSFQLNYGYTF. The CDR3, as DNA: TGTGCCAGCAGCTTTCAGCTTAACTATGGCTACACCTTC.

CDR3 nucleotides: TGTGCCAGCAGTTCCCGGGACCCCTACGAGCAGTACTTC. Translating gives CASSSRDPYEQYF. The chain has TRBV6-5 and TRBJ2-7; either TRBD1 or TRBD2 may fit D (5 bases each). Trimming shortened V by 4 bases and J by 2 bases, and 9 bases separated the two germline ends. Germline V CDR1 and CDR2: MNHEY, SVGAGI. This CDR3 has 13 residues.

This clone was seen only a few times. This chain connects TRBV28 to TRBJ1-4; 10 nucleotides align to TRBD1. Trimming removed 5 bases from V and 16 bases from J; junction bases left unmatched: 16. Germline V gene data show CDR1 as MDHEN and CDR2 as SYDVKM. The CDR3 is made up of 15 amino acids. The CDR3 DNA follows: TGTGCCAGCAGTACGCCGGGACAGGGGAGCCGAATTGGGTTTTTT. This gives the protein CASSTPGQGSRIGFF.

The V call is TRBV6-6, the J call TRBJ2-7, with D perhaps assigned TRBD1 or TRBD2 (5 bases each). Germline values: CDR1 MNHNY, CDR2 SVGAGI (reference sequence). This CDR3 has 15 residues. V lost 6 bases to trimming and J lost 2 bases, with 17 bases between them. The DNA of the CDR3 is TGTGCCAGCAGGCCCCCGGGGCTCAAGACCTACGAGCAGTACTTC. Translated: CASRPPGLKTYEQYF.

The chain employs TRBV15 and TRBJ2-2, with a tentative D call TRBD1 (5 bases). The CDR3 is 15 residues long. Per the germline V gene, CDR1 is LNHNV and CDR2 is YYDKDF (reference sequence). V lost 0 bases and J 6 bases, leaving 11 bases between the germline ends. The CDR3 sequence: CATSRDRARAGELFF. CDR3 nucleotides: TGTGCCACCAGCAGAGATAGAGCCAGGGCCGGGGAGCTGTTTTTT.

The gene calls are TRBV6-5 and TRBJ2-6; D ambiguous. Germline CDR1 and CDR2: MNHEY and SVGAGI. Trimming took 6 bases from V and 2 from J, leaving 5 bases between them. This CDR3 contains 13 residues. The CDR3 DNA follows: TGTGCCAGCAGGAGAACTGGGGCCAACGTCCTGACTTTC. This translates into CASRRTGANVLTF.

This clone is a singleton in its sample. The chain combines TRBV5-6 with TRBJ2-7; 9 positions agree with TRBD1. There are 15 residues in the CDR3. The V gene end was trimmed by 5 bases and the J gene end by 2 bases; junction bases not matched to a gene: 8. CDR1 is SGHDT, CDR2 YYEEEE, per germline. The CDR3 nucleotides are TGTGCCAGCAGGGGATCCGGGACAGGGACCTACGAGCAGTACTTC. Amino acid sequence: CASRGSGTGTYEQYF.

V gene TRBV2 combines with J gene TRBJ1-4, with 9 bases identical to TRBD1. Trimming took 4 bases from V and 10 from J; bases not matched to a gene: 4. Germline V gives CDR1 SNHLY, CDR2 FYNNEI. The CDR3 consists of 13 residues. The CDR3 DNA reads TGTGCCAGCAGTGCGATGGACAGGGGAAAACTGTTTTTT. This gives the protein CASSAMDRGKLFF.

This clone was counted between two and nine times. The rearrangement joins TRBV18 to TRBJ1-1, with a possible D match to TRBD1 (6 bases). V shed 3 bases and J shed 3 bases, with 11 bases lying between them. Germline values: CDR1 KGHSH, CDR2 LQKENI. The CDR3 length is 14 residues. CDR3 region: CASSPGGSDTEAFF. The CDR3 DNA sequence: TGTGCCAGCTCACCGGGGGGCAGCGACACTGAAGCTTTCTTT.

CDR3 sequence: CAISDSQGNTEAFF. The CDR3 DNA follows: TGTGCCATCAGTGACTCCCAGGGTAACACTGAAGCTTTCTTT. This sequence joins TRBV10-3 and TRBJ1-1, with D maybe TRBD1 (5 bases). Looked up from germline, CDR1 is ENHRY and CDR2 is SYGVKD. Trimming shortened V by 3 bases and J by 2 bases, and 10 bases separated the two germline ends. The CDR3 spans 14 residues.

The rearrangement links TRBV2 to TRBJ2-2; maybe TRBD1 (6 bases). Between the trimmed V and J ends, which lost 3 bases and 1 base, there was a span of 6 bases. There are 14 residues in the CDR3. Germline V lookup: CDR1 SNHLY, CDR2 FYNNEI. CDR3: CASSDRGNTGELFF. The DNA of the CDR3 is TGTGCCAGCAGTGACAGGGGGAACACCGGGGAGCTGTTTTTT.

V gene TRBV7-9 combines with J gene TRBJ2-3; 12 nucleotides match TRBD2. The germline V gene encodes CDR1 SEHNR and CDR2 FQNEAQ (reference sequence). This CDR3 has 16 amino acids. V gave up 1 base and J gave up 4 bases; unmatched junction bases: 3. The CDR3 is CASSLVLAGGADTQYF. CDR3 DNA: TGTGCCAGCAGCTTAGTGCTAGCGGGAGGGGCAGATACGCAGTATTTT.

The chain combines TRBV6-5 with TRBJ2-2; D remains ambiguous. Germline V gives CDR1 MNHEY, CDR2 SVGAGI. This CDR3 is 14 amino acids long. The V end lost 7 bases, the J end lost 1 base, and 10 bases lay between the germline ends. CDR3 in amino acids: CASTKGGNTGELFF. In nucleotides, the CDR3 is TGTGCCAGCACCAAAGGCGGGAACACCGGGGAGCTGTTTTTT.

This chain joins TRBV4-2 and TRBJ1-2; D gene uncertain. The V and J ends lost 0 bases and 0 bases respectively, with 8 bases between them. The CDR3 is 15 amino acids. The germline gives CDR1 LGHNA, CDR2 YNFKEQ. CDR3 in amino acids: CASSQDGAANYGYTF. The DNA of the CDR3 is TGTGCCAGCAGCCAAGATGGCGCAGCTAACTATGGCTACACCTTC.

The genes are TRBV19 and TRBJ2-2; 9 bases match TRBD1. The CDR3 covers 14 residues. The germline V gene encodes CDR1 LNHDA and CDR2 SQIVND (reference sequence). After removal of 6 bases from V and 7 bases from J, the junction contained 6 bases not matched to a gene. In DNA form, the CDR3 reads TGTGCCAGTAGGGTACAGGGGGCCGACGGGGAGCTGTTTTTT. Protein: CASRVQGADGELFF.

V and J are TRBV25-1 and TRBJ1-1, with a possible D match to TRBD1 (6 bases). V dropped 2 bases and J dropped 1 base, with 14 bases sitting between them. There are 16 residues in the CDR3. CDR1 is MGHDK, CDR2 SYGVNS, per germline. As DNA, the CDR3 is TGTGCCAGCAGTGAAGCCCCAGGGGTGGAGAACACTGAAGCTTTCTTT. This sequence encodes CASSEAPGVENTEAFF.

V is TRBV7-2 and J is TRBJ1-6; D uncertain. Germline lookup yields CDR1 SGHTA and CDR2 FQGNSA. The CDR3 has 12 amino acids. Trimming left V 7 bases short and J 6 bases short, with 7 bases between. The CDR3 loop reads CASKPANSPLHF. The CDR3, as DNA: TGTGCCAGCAAGCCAGCTAATTCACCCCTCCACTTT.

This clone was recorded a few times. The chain links TRBV7-2 to TRBJ1-4, with D perhaps matching TRBD1 (5 bases). Trimming shortened V by 4 bases and J by 4 bases, and 16 bases separated the two germline ends. The CDR3 length is 16 residues. Germline CDR1 is SGHTA and CDR2 is FQGNSA. CDR3 residues: CASSSTPGTDNEKLFF. CDR3 bases: TGTGCCAGCAGCTCTACCCCCGGGACGGATAATGAAAAACTGTTTTTT.